The table lists the clone carrying this T cell receptor beta chain with many counts. Its specificity is not known. The germline gives CDR1 GTSNPN, CDR2 SVGIG (reference sequence). V was shortened by 3 bases and J by 0 bases, with 8 bases between the two germline ends. This CDR3 region has 13 residues. These data come from a study of beta chain features in type 1 diabetes. Sorted populations all exceeded 95% purity. Reverse transcribing all isolated RNA meant expressed TCRB transcripts were sequenced. About 3.57 million reads were obtained on average from naive, central memory and regulatory T cell samples. Libraries were prepared by immunoSEQ multiplex PCR; TCRdb keeps only in-frame clonotypes and omits some of them. The repertoire holds about 220,000 clones, with under 13% as singletons. Findings and limits, study-wide: Patients with Type 1 diabetes showed moderately but significantly shorter TCRB CDR3s in all four CD4+ subsets.

The receptor's source is a man between 18 and 29 years old in good health. The specimen sequenced was central memory CD4+ T cells from blood. V and J are TRBV30 and TRBJ1-1; D call uncertain. The CDR3 loop is CAWRRTLNTEAFF. The CDR3 nucleotides are TGTGCCTGGAGGCGGACTTTGAACACTGAAGCTTTCTTT. Drawing the rest from reference TRBV30 and TRBJ1-1, the complete variable domain is SQTIHQWPATLVQPVGSPLSLECTVEGTSNPNLYWYRQAAGRGLQLLFYSVGIGQISSEVPQNLSASRPQDRQFILSSKKLLLSDSGFYLCAWRRTLNTEAFFGQGTRLTVV.